The entry below gives a single TCR beta chain sequence along with its context. Its matching antigen is unknown. CDR3 size: 12 residues. The germline CDR1 and CDR2 sequences are MGHRA and YSYEKL. The ends were cut back, 4 bases at V and 9 bases at J, with 10 bases in the middle. TCR beta CDR3 regions were amplified from RNA transcripts. An initial round of RT-PCR targeting the TCR CDR3 relied on the HTBI primer set. One entry per CDR3 protein, called by TCRdb with MiXCR from the multiplex PCR reads. The table includes approximately 430,000 distinct CDR3 sequences, about a sixth detected once. The data belong to a study of T cells in Graves' hyperthyroidism and ophthalmopathy. Broader study findings: A model of 13 V-J pairs discriminated ophthalmopathy from stable hyperthyroidism. The model anticipated ophthalmopathy a median about 6.5 months pre-onset.

Based on clinical symptoms, serum thyroxine and TRAb, thyroid ultrasound and orbital computed tomography, diagnoses were reached. The V and J genes are TRBV4-1 and TRBJ2-1; D is ambiguous. This receptor was identified in a woman aged 18-29 years with Graves' hyperthyroidism. The material sequenced was blood. CDR3 sequence reads: CASSLLYGEQFF. For the CDR3, the DNA is TGCGCCAGCAGCCTATTATACGGTGAGCAGTTCTTC.